These 15 T cell receptor beta chains originate from one sample sequenced in a study of CD8 T cells in Susac syndrome. Random hexamers were used to reverse transcribe an amount of roughly 0.45 to 1 ug RNA. TCRdb re-analysed the immunoSEQ multiplex PCR reads in MiXCR, keeping a single row per CDR3 protein. The sample includes 200,000 or so distinct CDR3 sequences, more than 90% of them seen just once. Sequencing was done on a sample of CD4+ T cells from PBMCs. All receptors come from a human donor with multiple sclerosis.

This chain connects TRBV7-2 to TRBJ1-4; D is unclear. CDR3 length: 16 residues. From germline, CDR1 is SGHTA and CDR2 FQGNSA. Trimming stripped 1 base from V and 2 bases from J, with 11 bases between. In DNA form, the CDR3 reads TGTGCCAGCAGCTTAGTCCCCAGCCTGACTAATGAAAAACTGTTTTTT. Its translation: CASSLVPSLTNEKLFF.

This chain links TRBV28 with TRBJ1-2; TRBD1 aligns across 9 bases. The CDR3 spans 15 residues. V was pared by 8 bases and J by 2 bases, with 9 bases of the junction left unmatched. Germline loops: CDR1 MDHEN, CDR2 SYDVKM. CDR3 in DNA: TGTGCCAGCGACCCGGGACAGGGACTGAACTATGGCTACACCTTC. Translated: CASDPGQGLNYGYTF.

J is TRBJ2-7 and V is TRBV30; 8 positions agree with TRBD1. In germline, CDR1 is GTSNPN, CDR2 SVGIG (reference sequence). The CDR3 covers 14 residues. J lost 4 bases, V lost 3 bases, and 8 bases had no gene match. CDR3 sequence: CAWRPGQGRYEQYF. CDR3 in DNA: TGTGCCTGGAGGCCCGGACAGGGCAGATACGAGCAGTACTTC.

This chain connects TRBV6-2 or TRBV6-3 to TRBJ2-7; no firm D call. V was trimmed by 3 bases and J by 9 bases, leaving 9 bases between them. CDR3 length equals 11 residues. Germline CDR1 MNHEY, CDR2 SVGEGT. The CDR3 DNA sequence: TGTGCCAGCAGTTATGGTAATGGGCAGTACTTC. It translates to CASSYGNGQYF.

This clonotype has just one count. V usage is TRBV6-6 and J usage is TRBJ2-3, with TRBD1 as a possible D gene (6 bases). V gave up 2 bases and J gave up 5 bases, with 17 bases separating them. There are 16 residues in the CDR3. CDR1 is MNHNY, CDR2 SVGAGI, per germline (reference sequence). CDR3: CASSYPQGRMGDTQYF. CDR3 DNA: TGTGCCAGCAGTTACCCTCAGGGGCGTATGGGAGATACGCAGTATTTT.

J is TRBJ1-4 and V is TRBV18, with a tentative D call TRBD1 (5 bases). Trimming took off 5 bases at V and 12 bases at J, with 16 bases between the two ends. This CDR3 is built from 13 residues. The germline V gene has CDR1 KGHSH and CDR2 LQKENI. The CDR3 DNA reads TGTGCCAGCTCAACGGACCCCGGGACCCAACTGTTTTTT. Its translation: CASSTDPGTQLFF. The full variable domain, completed using reference TRBV18 and TRBJ1-4, is NAGVMQNPRHLVRRRGQEARLRCSPMKGHSHVYWYRQLPEEGLKFMVYLQKENIIDESGMPKERFSAEFPKEGPSILRIQQVVRGDSAAYFCASSTDPGTQLFFGSGTQLSVL.

J is TRBJ1-2 and V is TRBV7-2; D unclear. The CDR3 is 12 residues long. In germline, CDR1 is SGHTA, CDR2 FQGNSA. V was clipped by 2 bases and J by 4 bases, with 5 bases between them. The CDR3 sequence: CASSLYGYGYTF. In DNA, the CDR3 is TGTGCCAGCAGCTTATACGGCTATGGCTACACCTTC.

About this clonotype: Sequence at one end of the junction differs from germline and may be a read error. This chain joins TRBV4-2 and TRBJ1-1; tentative D call: TRBD1 (5 bases). Looked up from germline, CDR1 is LGHNA and CDR2 is YNFKEQ. This CDR3 spans 16 amino acids. This chain's CDR3 is CASSLFGTPGNTEAFF. The DNA of the CDR3 is TGTGCCAGCAGCCTGTTCGGGACTCCGGGGAACACTGAAGCCTTCTTT.

The rearrangement links TRBV10-3 to TRBJ2-7; 7 nucleotides agree with TRBD1. Per germline, CDR1 ENHRY and CDR2 SYGVKD. The CDR3 has 13 amino acids. V lost 6 bases to trimming and J lost 2 bases; unmatched junction nucleotides: 4. The CDR3 DNA sequence: TGTGCCATCAGCACGGGACAGACCTACGAGCAGTACTTC. Translation: CAISTGQTYEQYF.

DNA for the CDR3: TGTGCCTGGAGTGTTTCGGGAGCGATCTACAATGAGCAGTTCTTC. It specifies CAWSVSGAIYNEQFF. The genes are TRBV30 and TRBJ2-1, with a tentative D call TRBD2 (6 bases). This CDR3 has 15 residues. Germline lookup yields CDR1 GTSNPN and CDR2 SVGIG (reference sequence). The V end was cut by 0 bases, the J end by 3 bases, with 12 bases between.

The chain is built from TRBV29-1 and TRBJ2-7, with D possibly TRBD2 on 5 matching bases. Trimming took 4 bases from V and 5 from J, leaving 12 bases between them. CDR1 is SQVTM and CDR2 is ANQGSEA in the germline V gene. The CDR3 totals 12 residues. CDR3 sequence (DNA): TGCAGCGTTGCTCGGGGAGTAAACGAGCAGTACTTC. It codes for CSVARGVNEQYF.

The chain couples TRBV30 to TRBJ2-7; 10 positions agree with TRBD1. Germline CDR1 is GTSNPN and CDR2 is SVGIG (reference sequence). V trimming: 1 base; J trimming: 5 bases; junction bases outside the gene matches: 8. This CDR3 region has 15 residues. CDR3 in amino acids: CAWSGGTGVVDEQYF. Here the CDR3 DNA reads TGTGCCTGGAGTGGGGGGACAGGGGTCGTCGACGAGCAGTACTTC.

The chain recombines TRBV19 with TRBJ1-2, with a tentative D call TRBD1 (5 bases). CDR1 is LNHDA, CDR2 SQIVND, per germline (reference sequence). The CDR3 is 13 residues long. V shed 6 bases and J shed 6 bases, with 14 bases lying between them. CDR3 nucleotides: TGTGCCAGTAGGTTCCAGGGCGCGGATGGCTACACCTTC. It translates to CASRFQGADGYTF.

This clonotype was found once. J is TRBJ2-7 and V is TRBV30; the D gene is possibly TRBD2 (7 bases). Between the trimmed V and J ends, which lost 8 bases and 0 bases, there was a span of 14 bases. Germline lookup yields CDR1 GTSNPN and CDR2 SVGIG (reference sequence). The CDR3 covers 13 residues. DNA of the CDR3: TGTGCCGGGGAGGGGACATCCTCCTACGAGCAGTACTTC. Protein sequence: CAGEGTSSYEQYF.

The rearrangement joins TRBV6-5 to TRBJ2-1; 8 positions match TRBD2. There are 15 residues in the CDR3. From germline, CDR1 is MNHEY and CDR2 SVGAGI. The J segment lost 4 bases and the V segment lost 2 bases, leaving 4 bases of the junction unmatched. This CDR3 reads CASSYAGLGYNEQFF. The CDR3, as DNA: TGTGCCAGCAGTTACGCGGGACTAGGATACAATGAGCAGTTCTTC.